One sample yielded the 16 T cell receptor beta chains listed below, sequenced in a study of T cell repertoires in cytomegalovirus infection. TCRdb reanalysed the reads using MiXCR and keeps one entry per CDR3 protein. The profile shows approximately 770,000 distinct CDR3 sequences, around 29% of them singletons. For these receptors, no antigen is known. The input for sequencing was cultured CD8+ T cells from PBMCs, taken from culture after CMV antigen stimulation. The receptor set was obtained from a human donor in good health (CMV status not recorded). Some clones in this sample may be carry-over from other donors' samples.

The chain employs TRBV20-1 and TRBJ2-7; D uncertain. The CDR3 runs 13 residues. CDR1 DFQATT and CDR2 SNEGSKA come from the germline V gene (reference sequence). The germline V and J ends were trimmed by 4 bases and 0 bases, with 10 bases remaining between them. The CDR3 DNA is TGCAGTGCTATGAGTCGGAGCTCCTACGAGCAGTACGTC. As protein: CSAMSRSSYEQYV.

The sample holds a few counts of this clonotype. This chain's CDR3 is CASSIGQDLLEAFF. The CDR3, as DNA: TGTGCCAGTAGTATCGGACAGGATCTCCTTGAAGCTTTCTTT. The chain recombines TRBV19 with TRBJ1-1; 7 bases are a match to TRBD1. CDR1 is LNHDA and CDR2 is SQIVND in the germline V gene (reference sequence). V lost 3 bases, J lost 7 bases, and 8 bases stayed unmatched. This CDR3 spans 14 amino acids.

The chain employs TRBV19 and TRBJ2-3; tentatively, D is TRBD2 (5 bases). V was pared by 3 bases and J by 10 bases, with 14 bases between. The CDR3 has 13 amino acids. Per the germline V gene, CDR1 is LNHDA and CDR2 is SQIVND (reference sequence). The CDR3 sequence is CASSMAGEESQYF. The CDR3 nucleotides are TGTGCCAGTAGTATGGCGGGCGAGGAGTCGCAGTATTTT.

This clonotype was counted between two and nine times. This chain uses TRBV6-1 with TRBJ2-4, with 13 bases fitting TRBD2. Germline V gene sequence: CDR1 MNHNS, CDR2 SASEGT. The CDR3 totals 15 residues. V lost 8 bases and J lost 5; bases outside the gene matches: 6. The CDR3 here is CASDLLAGGENIQYF. The DNA for the CDR3 is TGTGCCAGCGATCTACTAGCGGGGGGGGAAAACATTCAGTACTTC.

V gene TRBV7-9 combines with J gene TRBJ1-1; 8 bases line up with TRBD1. The junction had 4 bases not matched to a gene; V was cut back by 10 bases and J by 0 bases. The CDR3 is 13 residues long. Germline CDR1 and CDR2: SEHNR and FQNEAQ (reference sequence). The CDR3 DNA reads as TGTGCCACTCGACAGGGGATGAACACTGAAGCTTTCTTT. It specifies CATRQGMNTEAFF.

This chain connects TRBV6-1 to TRBJ2-1; 7 bases agree with TRBD1. Trimming removed 8 bases from V and 4 bases from J; junction bases left unmatched: 11. The CDR3 consists of 15 residues. Germline CDR1 reads MNHNS; CDR2 reads SASEGT. As DNA, the CDR3 is TGTGCCAGCGGGGGAGAGGACAGGATATACAATGAGCAGTTCTTC. As protein: CASGGEDRIYNEQFF.

This clonotype was counted between two and nine times. This chain's CDR3 is CASQGGTETQYF. CDR3 coding DNA: TGTGCCTCCCAAGGCGGTACGGAGACCCAGTACTTC. The gene calls are TRBV9 and TRBJ2-5; no clear D. V lost 10 bases, J lost 5 bases, and 15 bases lay in between. This CDR3 region has 12 residues. The germline V gene encodes CDR1 SGDLS and CDR2 YYNGEE.

This clonotype was seen ten or more times. V gene TRBV7-6 combines with J gene TRBJ2-2; D not resolved. V was clipped by 3 bases and J by 4 bases, with 9 bases between them. The germline V gene encodes CDR1 SGHVS and CDR2 FNYEAQ. The CDR3 loop spans 14 amino acids. The CDR3 coding sequence is TGTGCCAGCAGCTTCCTCTTTGGCACCGGGGAGCTGTTTTTT. It is translated as CASSFLFGTGELFF.

This clonotype was counted a few times. V usage is TRBV11-2 and J usage is TRBJ2-7, with 7 bases fitting TRBD1. CDR3 length: 14 residues. Germline CDR1 SGHAT, CDR2 FQNNGV. V lost 6 bases and J lost 2; bases outside the gene matches: 7. CDR3 bases: TGTGCCAGCAGATCCCTCGACAGGGCCTACGAGCAGTACTTC. Protein sequence: CASRSLDRAYEQYF.

The genes are TRBV7-9 and TRBJ1-6; 7 bases are shared with TRBD1. The CDR3 contains 17 residues. The J segment lost 3 bases and the V segment lost 1 base, leaving 6 bases of the junction unmatched. CDR1 is SEHNR and CDR2 is FQNEAQ in the germline V gene (reference sequence). CDR3 coding DNA: TGTGCCAGCAGCTTAGGACAGGGTCCTATCTATAATTCACCCCTCCACTTT. It is translated as CASSLGQGPIYNSPLHF.

CDR3: CASSSALAGSYNEQFF. The CDR3 nucleotides read TGTGCCAGCAGCTCGGCTCTAGCGGGGAGCTACAATGAGCAGTTCTTC. The V and J genes are TRBV12-3 or TRBV12-4 and TRBJ2-1, with 9 positions matching TRBD2. The trim removed 6 bases at V and 3 bases at J, leaving 9 bases unmatched. The CDR3 is 16 amino acids.

This clonotype was observed once. The chain carries TRBV2 and TRBJ2-7; D possibly corresponds to TRBD2 (6 bases). V lost 6 bases to trimming and J lost 3 bases, with 6 bases between them. CDR1 and CDR2 from the germline V gene are SNHLY and FYNNEI. This CDR3 has 11 amino acids. The CDR3: CASRDYYEQYF. The CDR3 DNA reads as TGTGCCAGCAGGGACTACTACGAGCAGTACTTC.

This clonotype was observed a few times. The chain recombines TRBV6-5 with TRBJ2-1; D tentatively fits TRBD1 or TRBD2 (5 bases each). Germline assignment: CDR1 MNHEY and CDR2 SVGAGI. This CDR3 region has 17 residues. V was clipped by 5 bases and J by 3 bases, with 20 bases between them. The CDR3 DNA reads TGTGCCAGCAGTACCCGAGAATTGAGGGGACGCTACAATGAGCAGTTCTTC. Encoded protein: CASSTRELRGRYNEQFF.

This sequence joins TRBV29-1 and TRBJ2-1; D is perhaps TRBD1 or TRBD2 (7 bases each). CDR1 is SQVTM and CDR2 is ANQGSEA in the germline V gene. Trimming cost V 6 bases and J 4 bases, with 19 bases left between them. The CDR3 covers 15 residues. This chain's CDR3 is CSVPQGGQGYNEQFF. In DNA form, the CDR3 reads TGCAGCGTCCCTCAGGGGGGGCAGGGTTACAATGAGCAGTTCTTC.

The rearrangement joins TRBV10-3 to TRBJ1-4, with 7 bases lining up with TRBD1. The CDR3 is made up of 13 amino acids. Germline V lookup: CDR1 ENHRY, CDR2 SYGVKD. The trim removed 9 bases at V and 5 bases at J, leaving 6 bases unmatched. The CDR3 DNA reads TGTGCCATAGGGGGCAGTGGAAATGAAAAACTGTTTTTT. It specifies CAIGGSGNEKLFF.

The chain uses TRBV23-1 and TRBJ2-5, with a weak D call TRBD1 (6 bases). TRBV23-1 is an ORF for which the function is uncertain. The CDR3 extends over 15 amino acids. The V end lost 4 bases, the J end lost 4 bases, and 16 bases lay between the germline ends. As DNA, the CDR3 is TGCGCCAGCAGTCCCGCGGACAGACCTGGAGAGACCCAGTACTTC. This encodes CASSPADRPGETQYF.